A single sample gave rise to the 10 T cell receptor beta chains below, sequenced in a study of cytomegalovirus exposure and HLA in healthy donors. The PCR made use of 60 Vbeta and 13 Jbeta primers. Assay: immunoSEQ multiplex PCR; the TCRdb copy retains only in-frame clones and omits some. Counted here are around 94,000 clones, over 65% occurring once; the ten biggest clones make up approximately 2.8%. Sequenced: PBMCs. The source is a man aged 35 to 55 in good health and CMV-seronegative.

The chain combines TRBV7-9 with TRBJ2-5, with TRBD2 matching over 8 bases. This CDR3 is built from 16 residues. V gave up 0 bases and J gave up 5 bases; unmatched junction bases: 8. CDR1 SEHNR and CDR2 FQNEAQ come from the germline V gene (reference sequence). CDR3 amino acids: CASSLADGGGDETQYF. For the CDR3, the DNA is TGTGCCAGCAGCTTAGCAGACGGGGGGGGCGATGAGACCCAGTACTTC.

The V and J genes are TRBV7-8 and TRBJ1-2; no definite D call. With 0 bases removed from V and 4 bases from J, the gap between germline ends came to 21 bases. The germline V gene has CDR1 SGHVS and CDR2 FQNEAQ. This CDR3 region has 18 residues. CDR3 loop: CASSLASQPNPSGYGYTF. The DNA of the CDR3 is TGTGCCAGCAGCTTAGCGTCGCAGCCTAATCCTAGCGGCTATGGCTACACCTTC.

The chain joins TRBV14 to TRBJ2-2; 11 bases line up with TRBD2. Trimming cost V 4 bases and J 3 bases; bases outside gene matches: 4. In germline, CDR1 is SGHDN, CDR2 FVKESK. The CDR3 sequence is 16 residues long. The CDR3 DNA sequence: TGTGCCAGCAGCCGGGGACTAGCGGTCTACACCGGGGAGCTGTTTTTT. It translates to CASSRGLAVYTGELFF.

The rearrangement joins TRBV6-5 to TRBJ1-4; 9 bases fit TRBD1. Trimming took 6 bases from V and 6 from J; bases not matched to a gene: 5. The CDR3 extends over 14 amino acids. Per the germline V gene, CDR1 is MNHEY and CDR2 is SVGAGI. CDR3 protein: CASRGQGGDEKLFF. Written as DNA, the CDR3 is TGTGCCAGCAGGGGACAGGGTGGGGATGAAAAACTGTTTTTT.

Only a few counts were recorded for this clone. The CDR3 nucleotides read TGTGCCAGCTCACCACAGGGGGCCTCGGACACTGAAGCTTTCTTT. Its protein product is CASSPQGASDTEAFF. The chain combines TRBV18 with TRBJ1-1; 7 bases match TRBD1. CDR3 length: 15 residues. With 1 base clipped from V and 3 bases from J, the junction kept 5 bases outside the gene matches. The germline gives CDR1 KGHSH, CDR2 LQKENI.

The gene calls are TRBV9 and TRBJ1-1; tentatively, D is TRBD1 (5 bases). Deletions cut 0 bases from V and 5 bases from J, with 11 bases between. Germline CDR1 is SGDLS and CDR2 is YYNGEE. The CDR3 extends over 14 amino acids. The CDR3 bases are TGTGCCAGCAGCGTAGTGGCAGGGTTGACTGAAGCTTTCTTT. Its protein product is CASSVVAGLTEAFF.

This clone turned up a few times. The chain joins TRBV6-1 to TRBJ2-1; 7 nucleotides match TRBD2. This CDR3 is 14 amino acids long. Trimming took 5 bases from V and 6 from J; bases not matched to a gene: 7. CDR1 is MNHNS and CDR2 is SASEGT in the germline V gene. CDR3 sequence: CASSRVWEGNEQFF. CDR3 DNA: TGTGCCAGCAGTCGGGTCTGGGAGGGCAATGAGCAGTTCTTC.

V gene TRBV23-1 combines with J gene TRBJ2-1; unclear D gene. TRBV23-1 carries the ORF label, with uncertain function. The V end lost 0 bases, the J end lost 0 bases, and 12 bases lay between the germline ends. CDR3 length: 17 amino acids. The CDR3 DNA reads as TGCGCCAGCAGTCAATCAGTTCGGTCGAGCTCCTACAATGAGCAGTTCTTC. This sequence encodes CASSQSVRSSSYNEQFF.

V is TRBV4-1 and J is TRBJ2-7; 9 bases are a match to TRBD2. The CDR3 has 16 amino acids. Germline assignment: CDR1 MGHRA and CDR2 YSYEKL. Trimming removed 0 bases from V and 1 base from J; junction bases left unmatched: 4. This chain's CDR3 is CASSQDSLAGSYEQYF. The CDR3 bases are TGCGCCAGCAGCCAAGATTCGCTAGCGGGGTCCTACGAGCAGTACTTC.

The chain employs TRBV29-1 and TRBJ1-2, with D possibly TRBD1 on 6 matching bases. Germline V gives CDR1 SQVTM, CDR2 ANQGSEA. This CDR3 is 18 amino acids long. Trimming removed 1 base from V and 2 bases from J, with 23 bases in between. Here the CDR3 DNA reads TGCAGCGTTGAAGGTTACCAGGGGCACGGGGGGGAGAACTATGGCTACACCTTC. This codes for CSVEGYQGHGGENYGYTF.